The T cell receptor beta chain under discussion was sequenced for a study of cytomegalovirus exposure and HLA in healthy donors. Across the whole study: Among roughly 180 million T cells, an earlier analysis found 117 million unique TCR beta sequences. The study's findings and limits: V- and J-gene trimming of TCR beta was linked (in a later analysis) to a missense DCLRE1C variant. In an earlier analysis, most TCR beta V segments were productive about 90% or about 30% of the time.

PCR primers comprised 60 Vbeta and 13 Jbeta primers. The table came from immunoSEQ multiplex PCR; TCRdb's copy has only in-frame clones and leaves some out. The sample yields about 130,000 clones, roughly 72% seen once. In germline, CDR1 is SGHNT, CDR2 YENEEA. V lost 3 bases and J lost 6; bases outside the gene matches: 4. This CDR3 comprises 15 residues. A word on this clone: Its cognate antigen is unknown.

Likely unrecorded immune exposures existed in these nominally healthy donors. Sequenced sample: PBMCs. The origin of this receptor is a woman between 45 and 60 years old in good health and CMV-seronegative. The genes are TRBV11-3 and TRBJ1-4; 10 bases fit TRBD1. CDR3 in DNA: TGTGCCAGCAGCTTCCGCGGGACAGGGGATGAAAAACTGTTTTTT. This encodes CASSFRGTGDEKLFF.